The clone carrying this TCR beta chain was detected only a few times. TCRdb re-derived calls from the reads in MiXCR, one entry per CDR3 protein. The sample shows approximately 240,000 distinct CDR3 sequences, more than 25% of them seen only once. This specimen comes from a study of kidney transplant recipient with SARS-CoV-2 infection. The receptor was isolated from a male patient aged 30 to 39 who had COVID-19 and was a kidney transplant recipient. Some T cells may be transferred from the graft donor. The sample consisted of a blood sample, taken at baseline and on day 111 from a kidney transplant recipient.

The CDR3 region is CASSYSMDGDTEAFF. The CDR3 coding sequence is TGTGCCAGCAGTTACTCTATGGACGGAGACACTGAAGCTTTCTTT. V is TRBV6-5 and J is TRBJ1-1, with D uncertain. Germline V gives CDR1 MNHEY, CDR2 SVGAGI. The CDR3 consists of 15 residues. Trimming left V 0 bases short and J 3 bases short, with 11 bases between.